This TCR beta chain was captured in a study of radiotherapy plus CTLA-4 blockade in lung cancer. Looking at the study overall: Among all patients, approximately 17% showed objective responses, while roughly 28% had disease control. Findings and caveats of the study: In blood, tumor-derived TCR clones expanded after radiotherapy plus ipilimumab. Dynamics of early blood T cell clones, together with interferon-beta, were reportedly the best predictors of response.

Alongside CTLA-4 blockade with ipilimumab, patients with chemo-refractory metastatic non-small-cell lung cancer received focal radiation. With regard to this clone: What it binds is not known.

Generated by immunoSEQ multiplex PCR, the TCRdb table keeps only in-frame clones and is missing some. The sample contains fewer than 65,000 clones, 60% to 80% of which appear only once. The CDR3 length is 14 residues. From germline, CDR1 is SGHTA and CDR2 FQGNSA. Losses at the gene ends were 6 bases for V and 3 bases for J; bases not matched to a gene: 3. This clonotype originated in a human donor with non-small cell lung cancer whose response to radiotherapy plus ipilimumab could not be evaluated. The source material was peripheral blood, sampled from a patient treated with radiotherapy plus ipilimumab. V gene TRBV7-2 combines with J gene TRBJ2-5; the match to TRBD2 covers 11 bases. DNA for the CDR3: TGTGCCAGCAGGGCTAGCGGGAGGAAAGAGACCCAGTACTTC. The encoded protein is CASRASGRKETQYF.